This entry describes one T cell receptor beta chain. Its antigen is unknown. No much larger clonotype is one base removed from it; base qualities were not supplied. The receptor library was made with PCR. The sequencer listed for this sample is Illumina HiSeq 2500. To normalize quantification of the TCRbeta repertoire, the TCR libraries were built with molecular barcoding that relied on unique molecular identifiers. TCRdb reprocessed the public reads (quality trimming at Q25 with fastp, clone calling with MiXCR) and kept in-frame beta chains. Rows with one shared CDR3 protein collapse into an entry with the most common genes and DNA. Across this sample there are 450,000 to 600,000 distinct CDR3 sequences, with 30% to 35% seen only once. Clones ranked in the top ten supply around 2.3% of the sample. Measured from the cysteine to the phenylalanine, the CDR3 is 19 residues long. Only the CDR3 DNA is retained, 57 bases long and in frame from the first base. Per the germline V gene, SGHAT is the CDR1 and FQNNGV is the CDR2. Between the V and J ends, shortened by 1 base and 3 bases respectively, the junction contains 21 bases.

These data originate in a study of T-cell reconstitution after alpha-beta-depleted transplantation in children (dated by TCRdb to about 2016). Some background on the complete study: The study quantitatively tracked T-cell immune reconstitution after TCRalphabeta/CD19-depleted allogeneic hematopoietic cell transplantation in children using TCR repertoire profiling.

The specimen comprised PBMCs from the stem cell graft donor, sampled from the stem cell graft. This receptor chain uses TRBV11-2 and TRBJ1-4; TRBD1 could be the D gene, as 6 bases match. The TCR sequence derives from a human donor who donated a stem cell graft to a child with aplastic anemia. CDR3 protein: CASSLVPGSTGQANEKLFF. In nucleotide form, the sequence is TGTGCCAGCAGCTTAGTCCCAGGGTCGACAGGTCAGGCTAATGAAAAACTGTTTTTT.